These 12 T cell receptor beta chains were sequenced from one sample in a study of identical twins. TCRdb reanalysed the 5' RACE reads using MiXCR and keeps one entry per CDR3 protein. The sample has under 900,000 distinct CDR3 sequences; over 15% are singletons. A further study also used this sample, focusing on T cells expressing NK-cell markers.

The sample consisted of PBMCs. Every receptor here comes from a woman aged 18-29 years in good health.

The chain links TRBV7-9 to TRBJ1-5; D ambiguous. V shed 2 bases and J shed 7 bases, with 9 bases lying between them. This CDR3 comprises 13 residues. Per germline, CDR1 SEHNR and CDR2 FQNEAQ (reference sequence). The CDR3 loop reads CASSLIANQPQHF. For the CDR3, the DNA is TGTGCCAGCAGCTTAATCGCGAACCAGCCCCAGCATTTT.

This clonotype was found a few times. The chain has TRBV27 and TRBJ2-3; D perhaps matches TRBD2 (7 bases). This CDR3 spans 14 amino acids. Germline values: CDR1 MNHEY, CDR2 SMNVEV (reference sequence). DNA for the CDR3: TGTGTCTCGCCGGGGGGCCCACTCACAGATACGCAGTATTTT. It codes for CVSPGGPLTDTQYF.

This clonotype was counted between two and nine times. The chain couples TRBV6-2 or TRBV6-3 to TRBJ2-1, with TRBD2 identical over 7 bases. V dropped 0 bases and J dropped 4; count of bases not matched to a gene: 15. The CDR3 length is 19 residues. The germline gives CDR1 MNHEY, CDR2 SVGEGT. DNA for the CDR3: TGTGCCAGCAGTTACTCGAGTATGTGGGCTAAGCGGGAATACAATGAGCAGTTCTTC. It encodes CASSYSSMWAKREYNEQFF.

This clonotype showed up just a few times. The chain couples TRBV9 to TRBJ2-7; TRBD2 matches 9 bases. CDR3 length equals 14 residues. From germline, CDR1 is SGDLS and CDR2 YYNGEE. V dropped 0 bases and J dropped 7; count of bases not matched to a gene: 5. In DNA form, the CDR3 reads TGTGCCAGCAGCGTAGGCGGGAGGGATGGGGAGCAGTACTTC. Its protein is CASSVGGRDGEQYF.

The chain couples TRBV12-3 or TRBV12-4 to TRBJ1-2; D is uncertain. The V end lost 2 bases, the J end lost 3 bases, and 7 bases lay between the germline ends. The CDR3 is made up of 13 amino acids. CDR3 sequence: CASSLQPYYGYTF. The CDR3 coding sequence is TGTGCCAGCAGTTTACAGCCATACTATGGCTACACCTTC.

The chain is built from TRBV20-1 and TRBJ2-7; tentatively, D is TRBD2 (5 bases). Trimming shortened V by 6 bases and J by 1 base, and 16 bases separated the two germline ends. CDR1 DFQATT and CDR2 SNEGSKA come from the germline V gene (reference sequence). The CDR3 length is 14 residues. This CDR3 is CSANPGSFSYEQYF. The CDR3, as DNA: TGCAGTGCAAATCCGGGATCTTTTTCCTACGAGCAGTACTTC.

The chain employs TRBV5-1 and TRBJ2-2, with D maybe TRBD1 (5 bases). The ends were cut back, 5 bases at V and 1 base at J, with 12 bases in the middle. Looked up from germline, CDR1 is SGHRS and CDR2 is YFSETQ. The CDR3 is 15 residues long. For the CDR3, the DNA is TGCGCCAGCAGAGTAACCAGGGAGAACACCGGGGAGCTGTTTTTT. This translates into CASRVTRENTGELFF. Full variable domain (remainder filled in from reference TRBV5-1 and TRBJ2-2): KAGVTQTPRYLIKTRGQQVTLSCSPISGHRSVSWYQQTPGQGLQFLFEYFSETQRNKGNFPGRFSGRQFSNSRSEMNVSTLELGDSALYLCASRVTRENTGELFFGEGSRLTVL.

This chain links TRBV7-2 with TRBJ2-7, with 8 bases aligning to TRBD2. Germline V gene lookup returns CDR1 SGHTA and CDR2 FQGNSA. After removal of 2 bases from V and 3 bases from J, the junction contained 9 bases not matched to a gene. The CDR3 is 16 residues long. The CDR3 DNA follows: TGTGCCAGCAGCTTACTTAGCGGGACCTTATACTACGAGCAGTACTTC. This encodes CASSLLSGTLYYEQYF.

The V gene is TRBV29-1, the J gene TRBJ2-7; maybe TRBD2 (6 bases). The V gene lost 4 bases and the J gene lost 6 bases, with 13 bases spanning the gap. The germline CDR1 and CDR2 sequences are SQVTM and ANQGSEA. The CDR3 contains 12 residues. The CDR3 bases are TGCAGCGTTGCCGCCGGGGGAGGCGAGCAGTACTTC. Protein product: CSVAAGGGEQYF.

This clonotype appeared a few times. The chain combines TRBV9 with TRBJ1-1; 7 bases line up with TRBD1. The CDR3 length is 14 residues. CDR1 SGDLS and CDR2 YYNGEE come from the germline V gene. The trim removed 0 bases at V and 3 bases at J, leaving 2 bases unmatched. This chain's CDR3 is CASSVGRGDTEAFF. Here the CDR3 DNA reads TGTGCCAGCAGCGTAGGCAGGGGGGACACTGAAGCTTTCTTT.

V is TRBV12-3 or TRBV12-4 and J is TRBJ1-2; possible D gene TRBD1, 5 bases. The CDR3 contains 13 residues. Between the trimmed V and J ends, which lost 5 bases and 10 bases, there was a span of 17 bases. CDR3 amino acids: CASSPSGILIYTF. In DNA, the CDR3 is TGTGCCAGCAGTCCATCAGGGATTCTAATCTACACCTTC.

Comment on this clonotype: The junction does not match germline at one end; this may be a read error. The chain links TRBV7-9 to TRBJ2-1; D is unclear. This CDR3 is built from 11 residues. Per germline, CDR1 SEHNR and CDR2 FQNEAQ (reference sequence). This chain's CDR3 is CASSLGNEQLF. The CDR3 bases are TGTGCCAGCAGCTTGGGCAATGAGCAGCTCTTC.